The 26 T cell receptor beta chains reported below all come from one sample, sequenced in a study of Graves' ophthalmopathy and Graves' hyperthyroidism. Scientists amplified the TCR beta CDR3 regions from RNA transcripts. An opening RT-PCR round employed HTBI primers and preceded a second-round multiplex PCR. TCRdb reprocessed the multiplex PCR reads with MiXCR, giving one entry per CDR3 protein. The sample shows over a million distinct CDR3 sequences, 35% to 40% of them seen only once. The sample taken for sequencing was peripheral blood or thyroid tissue (not recorded which). All receptors come from an adult man with Graves' hyperthyroidism.

This clonotype has ten or more counts. V is TRBV20-1 and J is TRBJ1-2, with D uncertain. The V end lost 5 bases, the J end lost 7 bases, and 17 bases lay between the germline ends. The CDR3 loop spans 13 amino acids. Germline V gives CDR1 DFQATT, CDR2 SNEGSKA (reference sequence). The CDR3 bases are TGCAGTGCTTCCGGACCCTGGCCTCGTGGCTACACCTTC. Its translation is CSASGPWPRGYTF.

The sample holds many counts of this clonotype. This chain joins TRBV9 and TRBJ1-1; possible D gene TRBD1, 5 bases. Trimming shortened V by 0 bases and J by 4 bases, and 10 bases separated the two germline ends. In germline, CDR1 is SGDLS, CDR2 YYNGEE. The CDR3 spans 14 residues. This CDR3 is CASSVGQWPTEAFF. In DNA, the CDR3 is TGTGCCAGCAGCGTAGGACAGTGGCCCACTGAAGCTTTCTTT.

This clonotype occurred many times. The rearrangement joins TRBV19 to TRBJ2-6; 8 bases fit TRBD1. The CDR3 has 17 residues. The J segment lost 0 bases and the V segment lost 3 bases, leaving 4 bases of the junction unmatched. The germline gives CDR1 LNHDA, CDR2 SQIVND (reference sequence). CDR3 DNA: TGTGCCAGTAGTATGACAGGGGCGATCTCTGGGGCCAACGTCCTGACTTTC. Its protein is CASSMTGAISGANVLTF. Full variable domain (outside the CDR3, taken from reference TRBV19 and TRBJ2-6): DGGITQSPKYLFRKEGQNVTLSCEQNLNHDAMYWYRQDPGQGLRLIYYSQIVNDFQKGDIAEGYSVSREKKESFPLTVTSAQKNPTAFYLCASSMTGAISGANVLTFGAGSRLTVL.

This clonotype appeared a few times. A read error may explain this, as a much larger clone is one base away. This sequence joins TRBV2 and TRBJ2-7; 12 bases fit TRBD2. The CDR3 extends over 14 amino acids. Unmatched junction bases numbered 3, after V lost 6 bases and J lost 3 bases. Looked up from germline, CDR1 is SNHLY and CDR2 is FYNNEI. CDR3 in DNA: TGTGCCAGCAGGGTGACTAGCGGGGGCTACGAGCAGTACTTC. Protein sequence: CASRVTSGGYEQYF.

The sample holds a few counts of this clonotype. The rearrangement uses TRBV24-1 and TRBJ2-5, with D uncertain. In germline, CDR1 is KGHDR, CDR2 SFDVKD. The CDR3 has 14 residues. Trimming left V 1 base short and J 4 bases short, with 9 bases between. Here the CDR3 DNA reads TGTGCCACCAGTGATTTACAGCTGGGAGAGACCCAGTACTTC. Translation: CATSDLQLGETQYF.

The chain is built from TRBV5-1 and TRBJ2-5, with 14 positions matching TRBD2. CDR1 SGHRS and CDR2 YFSETQ come from the germline V gene. V lost 3 bases and J lost 2; bases outside the gene matches: 6. The CDR3 extends over 17 amino acids. The CDR3 DNA follows: TGCGCCAGCAGCTCCGGACTAGCGGGAGGAGGACAAGAGACCCAGTACTTC. As protein: CASSSGLAGGGQETQYF.

This chain connects TRBV7-9 to TRBJ2-2; 9 positions agree with TRBD2. V gave up 9 bases and J gave up 5 bases; unmatched junction bases: 13. CDR3 size: 16 residues. CDR1 is SEHNR, CDR2 FQNEAQ, per germline (reference sequence). CDR3 protein: CASSHGAGGPTGELFF. CDR3 bases: TGTGCCAGTTCCCATGGCGCGGGAGGGCCAACCGGGGAGCTGTTTTTT.

This clonotype occurred many times. J is TRBJ2-5 and V is TRBV24-1, with 13 bases matching TRBD2. Germline V lookup: CDR1 KGHDR, CDR2 SFDVKD. This CDR3 region has 16 residues. V shed 4 bases and J 0 bases; nucleotides not matched to a gene: 1. The CDR3 DNA reads as TGTGCCACCAGTGAGGGACTAGCGGGATACCAAGAGACCCAGTACTTC. Its translation is CATSEGLAGYQETQYF.

In this sample, this clonotype turned up a few times. The junction departs from the called germline gene at one end, perhaps through a read error. The chain is built from TRBV6-5 and TRBJ1-2, with 9 positions matching TRBD1. The germline V gene has CDR1 MNHEY and CDR2 SVGAGI. This CDR3 is built from 15 residues. The CDR3 reads CASSYSGTGNYAYTF. CDR3 in DNA: TGTGCCAGCAGTTACTCGGGGACAGGGAACTATGCCTACACCTTC.

V gene TRBV29-1 combines with J gene TRBJ2-5, with 9 bases lining up with TRBD1. CDR1 is SQVTM, CDR2 ANQGSEA, per germline. The V segment lost 4 bases and the J segment 5 bases; nucleotides outside the gene matches: 11. This CDR3 is 15 amino acids long. The CDR3 nucleotides are TGCAGCGTTGGCGGGACAGGGACAAAGGGGGAGACCCAGTACTTC. Encoded protein: CSVGGTGTKGETQYF.

The J gene is TRBJ1-5, the V gene TRBV7-9; TRBD1 matches at 8 bases. With V trimmed by 5 bases and J by 14 bases, 17 bases remained unmatched. Germline assignment: CDR1 SEHNR and CDR2 FQNEAQ (reference sequence). This CDR3 has 15 amino acids. CDR3 protein: CASSRHGGQGGSEHF. CDR3 sequence (DNA): TGTGCCAGCAGCCGTCACGGAGGACAGGGCGGGTCCGAGCATTTT.

There are many counts of this clonotype. This chain joins TRBV7-8 and TRBJ2-5; tentatively, D is TRBD1 (7 bases). The CDR3 loop spans 14 amino acids. Deletions cut 4 bases from V and 9 bases from J, with 18 bases between. CDR1 SGHVS and CDR2 FQNEAQ come from the germline V gene. CDR3 loop: CASSSDYPRGAQYF. The CDR3 nucleotides are TGTGCCAGCAGCTCGGACTATCCCAGGGGGGCCCAGTACTTC.

This chain links TRBV28 with TRBJ2-7; D is perhaps TRBD2 (5 bases). V was trimmed by 2 bases and J by 2 bases, leaving 10 bases between them. The germline gives CDR1 MDHEN, CDR2 SYDVKM. CDR3 length: 14 residues. CDR3 amino acids: CASSLPGNAYEQYF. CDR3 in DNA: TGTGCCAGCAGTTTACCGGGGAACGCCTACGAGCAGTACTTC.

The chain couples TRBV10-3 to TRBJ1-2, with 7 bases matching TRBD1. The CDR3 loop spans 13 amino acids. Germline lookup yields CDR1 ENHRY and CDR2 SYGVKD. J lost 12 bases, V lost 3 bases, and 10 bases had no gene match. CDR3: CAISETGTAGNTF. CDR3 DNA: TGTGCCATCAGTGAAACAGGGACAGCTGGAAACACCTTC.

On this clonotype itself: A read error is possible here, since a much larger clone lies one base away. The genes are TRBV12-3 or TRBV12-4 and TRBJ2-7; D unresolved. Trimming cost V 4 bases and J 6 bases, with 7 bases left between them. The CDR3 is 11 amino acids. DNA of the CDR3: TGTGCCAGCAGTTCCAGCCGCGAGCAGTACTTC. Residues: CASSSSREQYF.

V and J are TRBV7-9 and TRBJ2-7, with 8 bases aligning to TRBD1. The germline CDR1 and CDR2 sequences are SEHNR and FQNEAQ (reference sequence). V gave up 6 bases and J gave up 6 bases; unmatched junction bases: 16. The CDR3 consists of 16 residues. CDR3 DNA sequence: TGTGCCAGCAGTGCTCGCAAGGGACAGGCTTCTCTCGAGCAGTACTTC. Translated, it gives CASSARKGQASLEQYF.

The CDR3 region is CASSPRASGVEETQYF. CDR3 sequence (DNA): TGTGCCAGCAGCCCCCGGGCTAGCGGGGTGGAGGAGACCCAGTACTTC. The chain links TRBV9 to TRBJ2-5; TRBD2 matches at 9 bases. The J segment lost 5 bases and the V segment lost 4 bases, leaving 12 bases of the junction unmatched. Germline V gene lookup returns CDR1 SGDLS and CDR2 YYNGEE. The CDR3 has 16 amino acids. The complete variable domain, with remaining parts taken from reference TRBV9 and TRBJ2-5, reads DSGVTQTPKHLITATGQRVTLRCSPRSGDLSVYWYQQSLDQGLQFLIQYYNGEERAKGNILERFSAQQFPDLHSELNLSSLELGDSALYFCASSPRASGVEETQYFGPGTRLLVL.

This clonotype showed up many times. This rearrangement joins TRBV14 to TRBJ1-1; no clear D. This CDR3 is built from 14 residues. The V end was cut by 4 bases, the J end by 8 bases, with 17 bases between. Germline values: CDR1 SGHDN, CDR2 FVKESK. CDR3 region: CASSLSGSYKEAFF. The CDR3 nucleotides read TGTGCCAGCAGCCTTTCGGGGAGTTATAAGGAAGCTTTCTTT.

This clonotype has at least ten counts. V usage is TRBV19 and J usage is TRBJ1-5, with D possibly TRBD1 on 5 matching bases. The CDR3 covers 13 residues. Germline V gene lookup returns CDR1 LNHDA and CDR2 SQIVND (reference sequence). Trimming left V 5 bases short and J 3 bases short, with 8 bases between. The CDR3 reads CASSGTINQPQHF. The CDR3 region has the DNA TGTGCCAGTAGTGGGACCATCAATCAGCCCCAGCATTTT.

In this sample, this clonotype turned up many times. The chain uses TRBV19 and TRBJ1-6; a possible D gene is TRBD1 (6 bases). There are 14 residues in the CDR3. Trimming removed 5 bases at V and 9 bases at J, with 14 bases between. The germline V gene has CDR1 LNHDA and CDR2 SQIVND (reference sequence). The CDR3 sequence: CASSQQGRGSPLHF. CDR3 sequence (DNA): TGTGCCAGTAGTCAACAGGGAAGGGGTTCACCCCTCCACTTT.

In its sample, this clonotype was seen many times. The chain joins TRBV7-2 to TRBJ2-5, with 8 bases fitting TRBD1. Germline CDR1 is SGHTA and CDR2 is FQGNSA. This CDR3 is built from 16 residues. The trim removed 4 bases at V and 4 bases at J, leaving 11 bases unmatched. The CDR3 nucleotides read TGTGCCAGCAGCTCATATCGGGACAGGAGGAGAGAGACCCAGTACTTC. Residues: CASSSYRDRRRETQYF.

The genes are TRBV10-2 and TRBJ1-6, with D uncertain. This CDR3 spans 13 amino acids. Germline CDR1 WSHSY, CDR2 SAAADI. The V end was cut by 7 bases, the J end by 9 bases, with 13 bases between. The CDR3 region has the DNA TGCGCCAGCATATCCACGGGGAGTTCACCCCTCCACTTT. It is translated as CASISTGSSPLHF.

The rearrangement uses TRBV7-2 and TRBJ2-2; 8 bases are a match to TRBD2. The germline CDR1 and CDR2 sequences are SGHTA and FQGNSA. Germline trimming cut 2 bases from V and 7 bases from J; bases unmatched to any gene: 9. This CDR3 contains 16 residues. CDR3 nucleotide sequence: TGTGCCAGCAGCTTATCGCCTCGGGGGGGTTTCGGGGAGCTGTTTTTT. Residues: CASSLSPRGGFGELFF.

This clonotype was observed many times. The chain links TRBV7-2 to TRBJ2-7; D is undetermined. The V and J ends lost 6 bases and 0 bases respectively, with 9 bases between them. Germline V gene sequence: CDR1 SGHTA, CDR2 FQGNSA. The CDR3 is 13 residues long. CDR3 region: CASRIPNSYEQYF. In nucleotides, the CDR3 is TGTGCCAGCAGGATCCCCAACTCCTACGAGCAGTACTTC.

This chain joins TRBV20-1 and TRBJ2-2, with D uncertain. With 3 bases removed from V and 7 bases from J, the gap between germline ends came to 12 bases. Germline CDR1 reads DFQATT; CDR2 reads SNEGSKA (reference sequence). The CDR3 sequence is 13 residues long. The CDR3 region has the DNA TGCAGTGCTAGGGAGCGACTCAGCGGGGAGCTGTTTTTT. Translation gives CSARERLSGELFF.

V gene TRBV5-4 combines with J gene TRBJ1-3; D perhaps matches TRBD1 (6 bases). V lost 3 bases and J 0 bases, leaving 10 bases between the germline ends. The CDR3 covers 15 residues. Germline CDR1 is SGHNT and CDR2 is YYREEE (reference sequence). In DNA, the CDR3 is TGTGCCAGCAGCTCTCAGGGGAGCTCTGGAAACACCATATATTTT. Translated, it gives CASSSQGSSGNTIYF. Variable domain in full (rest from reference TRBV5-4 and TRBJ1-3): ETGVTQSPTHLIKTRGQQVTLRCSSQSGHNTVSWYQQALGQGPQFIFQYYREEENGRGNFPPRFSGLQFPNYSSELNVNALELDDSALYLCASSSQGSSGNTIYFGEGSWLTVV.